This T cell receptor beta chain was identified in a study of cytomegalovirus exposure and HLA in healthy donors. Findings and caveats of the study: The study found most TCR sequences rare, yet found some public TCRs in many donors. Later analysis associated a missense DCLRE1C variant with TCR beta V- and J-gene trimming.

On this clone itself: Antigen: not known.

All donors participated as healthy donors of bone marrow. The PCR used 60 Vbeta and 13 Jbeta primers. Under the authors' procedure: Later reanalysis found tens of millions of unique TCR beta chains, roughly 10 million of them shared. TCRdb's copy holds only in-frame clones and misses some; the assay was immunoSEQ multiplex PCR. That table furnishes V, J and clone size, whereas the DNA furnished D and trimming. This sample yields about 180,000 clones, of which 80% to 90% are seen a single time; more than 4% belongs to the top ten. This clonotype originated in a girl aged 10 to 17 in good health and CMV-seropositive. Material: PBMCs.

CDR3 bases: TGTGCCAGCAGCGCACCGGTGACGGAGCATGTATACACCATATATTTT. This encodes CASSAPVTEHVYTIYF. The chain couples TRBV9 to TRBJ1-3, with no clear D. With 3 bases removed from V and 8 bases from J, the gap between germline ends came to 21 bases. Germline V gene data show CDR1 as SGDLS and CDR2 as YYNGEE. This CDR3 is 16 amino acids long.